The entry that follows covers one T cell receptor (beta chain) sequence. The data stem from a study of shared clonotypes between healthy human individuals. The CDR3 is 14 amino acids. Germline assignment: CDR1 SNHLY and CDR2 FYNNEI. Trimming took 7 bases from V and 4 from J; bases not matched to a gene: 6. Sequencing was performed with immunoSEQ multiplex PCR; in TCRdb, only in-frame clones are kept and a portion is missing. The data show 2 million to 2.5 million clones, with just over 90% seen just once and about 0.39% held by the top ten. This TCR was sampled from a man younger than 30 in good health. Some clones in this sample may be carry-over from other donors' samples. The sample was naive CD4+ T cells from PBMCs. Noted subset: CD45RA+ positively selected. The rearrangement joins TRBV2 to TRBJ1-2; 10 bases are a match to TRBD1. The CDR3, as DNA: TGTGCCAGCAAGGAAAGGACAGGGGGCTATGGCTACACCTTC. It translates to CASKERTGGYGYTF. The full variable domain, in which reference TRBV2 and TRBJ1-2 provide the parts outside the CDR3, is EPEVTQTPSHQVTQMGQEVILRCVPISNHLYFYWYRQILGQKVEFLVSFYNNEISEKSEIFDDQFSVERPDGSNFTLKIRSTKLEDSAMYFCASKERTGGYGYTFGSGTRLTVV.